Each of the 20 T cell receptor delta chains below was sequenced from the same sample in a study of Vδ1+ human thymocytes (dated by TCRdb to 2016 to 2019). Points the paper makes about the study in general: Thymic TRG and TRD repertoires appeared highly polyclonal with Gaussian CDR3 length distributions, unlike oligoclonal peripheral blood repertoires.

Their target antigens are unknown. Sequencing relied on an Illumina MiSeq. RNA extraction was performed with the RNeasy mini kit, and reverse transcription was done with Superscript III. To generate the CDR3 amplicons, a multiplex PCR was run using pooled V-gene forward primers together with a constant-region reverse primer that carried Illumina adaptor overhangs. In TCRdb, clones were called once more from the public reads by CATT, and rows of identical DNA were later combined. The sample table records roughly 56,000 delta-chain clones; over 12% of these occur just once. The ten top clones hold about 0.4% of the sample. Sample: Vdelta1+ gamma-delta thymocytes from the thymus. The sample's cell subset or site label, decoded: FACS-sorted CD3+ TCRalphabeta- TCRVdelta1+ TCRVdelta2- thymocytes. The receptors stem from a girl under three years old who had congenital heart surgery.

Only a few counts were recorded for this clone. The chain combines TRDV1 with TRDJ1; TRDD3 aligns across 10 bases. Germline CDR1 is TSWWSYY and CDR2 is QGS. CDR3 size: 19 residues. The junction had 16 bases not matched to a gene; V was cut back by 3 bases and J by 3 bases. CDR3 coding DNA: TGTGCTCTTGGGGAGCCCCGGGACACTGGGGGATCGTTGGCCGATAAACTCATCTTT. It yields the protein CALGEPRDTGGSLADKLIF.

J is TRDJ1 and V is TRDV1, with D perhaps TRDD3 (5 bases). The length of the CDR3 is 24 residues. In germline, CDR1 is TSWWSYY, CDR2 QGS. V lost 4 bases and J lost 0, with 39 bases in between. CDR3 in DNA: TGTGCTCTTGGGGGACTGCGGGGAACCCGGCCCCAGTTCGAGGGGACCGAGTACACCGATAAACTCATCTTT. Its translation is CALGGLRGTRPQFEGTEYTDKLIF.

The V call is TRDV1, the J call TRDJ1; D is possibly TRDD2 (5 bases). In germline, CDR1 is TSWWSYY, CDR2 QGS. CDR3 length: 15 residues. V was shortened by 5 bases and J by 0 bases, with 13 bases between the two germline ends. The CDR3 sequence is CALGPSSPNTDKLIF. Here the CDR3 DNA reads TGTGCTCTTGGGCCTTCTTCCCCCAACACCGATAAACTCATCTTT.

This clone has just one count. V usage is TRDV1 and J usage is TRDJ1; D is uncertain. V dropped 2 bases and J dropped 11 bases, with 12 bases sitting between them. The CDR3 runs to 12 residues. Germline CDR1 TSWWSYY, CDR2 QGS. The CDR3 is CALGEGIRGLIF. The CDR3 DNA reads as TGTGCTCTTGGGGAAGGAATTAGGGGTCTCATCTTT.

V and J are TRDV1 and TRDJ1, with 9 positions matching TRDD3. Germline lookup yields CDR1 TSWWSYY and CDR2 QGS. The junction had 38 bases not matched to a gene; V was cut back by 6 bases and J by 0 bases. The CDR3 sequence is 26 residues long. CDR3 sequence: CALGLGDWGHYHRLECVFGYTDKLIF. The CDR3 DNA follows: TGTGCTCTTGGTCTGGGGGATTGGGGACACTATCATCGACTGGAGTGTGTTTTCGGGTACACCGATAAACTCATCTTT.

This clone was counted a few times. One junction end does not reproduce the germline sequence, and a read error may be involved. The V gene is TRDV1, the J gene TRDJ1; TRDD2 might be the D (6 bases). CDR3 length: 17 amino acids. The germline V gene has CDR1 TSWWSYY and CDR2 QGS. As DNA, the CDR3 is TGTGCTCTTGGGGGTCTGTTGACTAGCACTTCCTGCAGTAAACCCATCTTT. Translation: CALGGLLTSTSCSKPIF.

This chain connects TRDV1 to TRDJ1; 11 bases line up with TRDD3. CDR1 is TSWWSYY and CDR2 is QGS in the germline V gene. This CDR3 contains 25 residues. With 2 bases clipped from V and 0 bases from J, the junction kept 29 bases outside the gene matches. CDR3: CALGETWPSYGLGTGGYRYTDKLIF. CDR3 coding DNA: TGTGCTCTTGGGGAAACCTGGCCTTCCTACGGTCTTGGTACTGGGGGATATCGGTACACCGATAAACTCATCTTT.

The chain combines TRDV1 with TRDJ1; 8 bases agree with TRDD3. This CDR3 is 20 amino acids long. Germline values: CDR1 TSWWSYY, CDR2 QGS. Trimming removed 1 base from V and 0 bases from J; junction bases left unmatched: 16. The DNA for the CDR3 is TGTGCTCTTGGGGAACGAAGGACCTACGCGTACTGGGGGTACACCGATAAACTCATCTTT. This gives the protein CALGERRTYAYWGYTDKLIF.

This sequence joins TRDV1 and TRDJ1; 7 nucleotides line up with TRDD3. The CDR3 has 21 amino acids. Trimming cost V 0 bases and J 0 bases; bases outside gene matches: 19. Germline V gene lookup returns CDR1 TSWWSYY and CDR2 QGS. CDR3: CALGELQGDRLLGINTDKLIF. The CDR3 region has the DNA TGTGCTCTTGGGGAACTACAGGGGGATCGTTTGCTGGGGATTAACACCGATAAACTCATCTTT.

A few counts support this clone. The chain is built from TRDV1 and TRDJ1; either TRDD2 or TRDD3 may supply D (6 bases each). The germline V gene has CDR1 TSWWSYY and CDR2 QGS. This CDR3 is built from 19 residues. The ends were cut back, 4 bases at V and 1 base at J, with 25 bases in the middle. In DNA, the CDR3 is TGTGCTCTTGGGGTCACCGTTCCTAGAGGGGATGAGGTCACCGATAAACTCATCTTT. Its protein product is CALGVTVPRGDEVTDKLIF.

V gene TRDV1 combines with J gene TRDJ1; 10 bases align to TRDD3. The CDR3 extends over 17 amino acids. Germline CDR1 reads TSWWSYY; CDR2 reads QGS. The ends lost 0 bases at V and 4 bases at J; junction bases unmatched: 8. The CDR3 loop is CALGELGTGGCGDKLIF. The CDR3, as DNA: TGTGCTCTTGGGGAACTCGGTACTGGGGGATGTGGCGATAAACTCATCTTT.

This clone was found a few times. A much larger clone sits a single nucleotide away, making a read error possible. Other DNA sequences in this specimen translate into the identical CDR3. The chain carries TRDV2 and TRDJ1, with TRDD3 identical over 12 bases. Germline values: CDR1 GEAIGNYY, CDR2 EKD. The CDR3 is made up of 17 amino acids. The CDR3 region is CACELGDTVPYTDKLIF. In nucleotides, the CDR3 is TGTGCCTGTGAGCTGGGGGATACGGTGCCATACACCGATAAGCTCATCTTT.

This chain connects TRDV2 to TRDJ1; TRDD3 matches 13 bases. This CDR3 comprises 18 residues. V shed 3 bases, J shed 4 bases, and the junction held 13 bases outside the gene matches. Germline V gives CDR1 GEAIGNYY, CDR2 EKD. Written as DNA, the CDR3 is TGTGCCTGTGACCACCTGGGAGTACTGGGGGATACGTGCGATAAACTCATCTTT. This encodes CACDHLGVLGDTCDKLIF.

The gene calls are TRDV1 and TRDJ1; a possible D gene is TRDD3 (9 bases). This CDR3 contains 23 residues. The germline gives CDR1 TSWWSYY, CDR2 QGS. Trimming pared 4 bases from V and 0 bases from J, leaving 36 bases between. CDR3 residues: CALGGLPTHGITGGETYTDKLIF. In nucleotides, the CDR3 is TGTGCTCTTGGGGGGCTTCCTACGCACGGGATAACTGGGGGAGAGACCTACACCGATAAACTCATCTTT.

The sample holds a few counts of this clone. This chain links TRDV1 with TRDJ1; no firm D call. Germline values: CDR1 TSWWSYY, CDR2 QGS. This CDR3 contains 19 residues. With 4 bases removed from V and 3 bases from J, the gap between germline ends came to 27 bases. This chain's CDR3 is CALGGPDPRPHYKADKLIF. As DNA, the CDR3 is TGTGCTCTTGGGGGACCCGACCCCAGACCCCACTATAAAGCCGATAAACTCATCTTT.

This clone was seen more than once but under ten times. The V gene is TRDV1, the J gene TRDJ1, with 13 bases aligning to TRDD3. After removal of 3 bases from V and 1 base from J, the junction contained 8 bases not matched to a gene. The CDR3 has 18 amino acids. Per the germline V gene, CDR1 is TSWWSYY and CDR2 is QGS. CDR3 sequence: CALGDLTGGYAATDKLIF. In DNA form, the CDR3 reads TGTGCTCTTGGGGATCTTACTGGGGGATACGCGGCCACCGATAAACTCATCTTT.

The chain uses TRDV1 and TRDJ1; TRDD3 matches 12 bases. The V gene's germline CDR1 is TSWWSYY and CDR2 QGS. V was pared by 0 bases and J by 2 bases, with 7 bases of the junction left unmatched. The CDR3 length is 18 residues. CDR3 protein: CALGELVWGIRWTDKLIF. CDR3 coding DNA: TGTGCTCTTGGGGAACTAGTCTGGGGGATACGGTGGACCGATAAACTCATCTTT.

To note about this clone: This sample also contains other DNA sequences that code for the same CDR3. The V and J genes are TRDV1 and TRDJ1, with TRDD3 matching 7 bases. From germline, CDR1 is TSWWSYY and CDR2 QGS. V lost 1 base to trimming and J lost 0 bases; unmatched junction nucleotides: 29. The length of the CDR3 is 24 residues. This chain's CDR3 is CALGEPSRLLSMGGGGGYTDKLIF. CDR3 nucleotides: TGTGCTCTTGGGGAACCTAGCCGCCTCCTGTCCATGGGAGGTGGGGGAGGGTACACCGATAAACTCATCTTT.

This clone has just a few counts. The chain uses TRDV1 and TRDJ1, with 7 bases identical to TRDD3. This CDR3 spans 16 amino acids. The germline CDR1 and CDR2 sequences are TSWWSYY and QGS. V was clipped by 2 bases and J by 9 bases; unmatched bases: 15. The CDR3 DNA reads as TGTGCTCTTGGGGAATTAGGAAGCTCCTGTCTGGGGGAACTCATCTTT. Its translation: CALGELGSSCLGELIF.

In its sample, this clone was seen a few times. The chain employs TRDV1 and TRDJ1; 13 nucleotides align to TRDD3. Germline CDR1 TSWWSYY, CDR2 QGS. V shed 6 bases, J shed 2 bases, and the junction held 33 bases outside the gene matches. The CDR3 extends over 25 amino acids. CDR3 sequence (DNA): TGTGCTCTTGGTGAAACGGCCTTCCTACGTTTCGGGGACTGGGGGATACGTGGGGCTACCGATAAACTCATCTTT. Amino acids: CALGETAFLRFGDWGIRGATDKLIF.